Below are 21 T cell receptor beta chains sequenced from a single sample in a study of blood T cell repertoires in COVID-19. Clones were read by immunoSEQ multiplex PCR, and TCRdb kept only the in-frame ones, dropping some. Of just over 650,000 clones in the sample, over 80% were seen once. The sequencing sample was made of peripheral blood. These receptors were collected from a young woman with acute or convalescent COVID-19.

CDR3 DNA: TGTGCCAGCAGGCCGGGACTAGCGCCCACCTACGAGCAGTACTTC. As protein: CASRPGLAPTYEQYF. The chain uses TRBV2 and TRBJ2-7; 10 positions agree with TRBD2. Looked up from germline, CDR1 is SNHLY and CDR2 is FYNNEI. With 6 bases clipped from V and 2 bases from J, the junction kept 7 bases outside the gene matches. The CDR3 length is 15 residues.

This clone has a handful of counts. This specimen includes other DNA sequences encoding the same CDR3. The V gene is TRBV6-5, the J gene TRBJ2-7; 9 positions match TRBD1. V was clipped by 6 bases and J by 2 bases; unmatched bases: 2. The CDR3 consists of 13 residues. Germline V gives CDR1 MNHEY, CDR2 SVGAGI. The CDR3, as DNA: TGTGCCAGCAGCCGGGACAGGGCCTACGAGCAGTACTTC. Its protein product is CASSRDRAYEQYF.

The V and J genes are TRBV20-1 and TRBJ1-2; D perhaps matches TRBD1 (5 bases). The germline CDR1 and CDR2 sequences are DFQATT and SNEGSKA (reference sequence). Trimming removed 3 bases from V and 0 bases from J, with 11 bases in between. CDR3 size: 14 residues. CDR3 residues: CSASRGQANYGYTF. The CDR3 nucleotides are TGCAGTGCTAGTCGCGGACAAGCTAACTATGGCTACACCTTC.

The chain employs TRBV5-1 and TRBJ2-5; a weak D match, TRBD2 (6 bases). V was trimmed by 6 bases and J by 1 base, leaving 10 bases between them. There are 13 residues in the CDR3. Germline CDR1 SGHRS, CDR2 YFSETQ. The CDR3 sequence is CASTRGVQETQYF. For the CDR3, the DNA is TGCGCCAGCACTCGCGGGGTCCAAGAGACCCAGTACTTC.

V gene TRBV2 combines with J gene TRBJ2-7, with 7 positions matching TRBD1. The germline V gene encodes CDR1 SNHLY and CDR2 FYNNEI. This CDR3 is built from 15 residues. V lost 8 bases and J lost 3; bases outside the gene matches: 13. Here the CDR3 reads CASFQLGDSHYEQYF. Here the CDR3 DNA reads TGTGCCAGCTTCCAACTAGGGGACAGCCACTACGAGCAGTACTTC.

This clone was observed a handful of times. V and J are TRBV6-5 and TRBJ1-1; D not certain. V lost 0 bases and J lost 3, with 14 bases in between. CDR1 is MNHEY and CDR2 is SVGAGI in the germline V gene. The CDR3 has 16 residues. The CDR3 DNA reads TGTGCCAGCAGTTACTCGACATTAAGGAGGGACACTGAAGCTTTCTTT. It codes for CASSYSTLRRDTEAFF.

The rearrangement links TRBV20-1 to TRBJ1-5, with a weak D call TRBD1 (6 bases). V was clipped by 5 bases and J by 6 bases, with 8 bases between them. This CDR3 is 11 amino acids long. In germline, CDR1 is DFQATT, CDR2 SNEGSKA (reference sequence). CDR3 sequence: CSAGQSQPQHF. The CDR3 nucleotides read TGCAGTGCTGGACAGAGTCAGCCCCAGCATTTT.

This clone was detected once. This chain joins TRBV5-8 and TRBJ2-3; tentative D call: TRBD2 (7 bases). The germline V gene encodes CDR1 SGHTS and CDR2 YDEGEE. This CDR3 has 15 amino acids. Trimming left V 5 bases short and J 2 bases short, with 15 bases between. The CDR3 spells CASSLTGGFTDTQYF. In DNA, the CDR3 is TGTGCCAGCAGTCTCACGGGGGGCTTCACAGATACGCAGTATTTT.

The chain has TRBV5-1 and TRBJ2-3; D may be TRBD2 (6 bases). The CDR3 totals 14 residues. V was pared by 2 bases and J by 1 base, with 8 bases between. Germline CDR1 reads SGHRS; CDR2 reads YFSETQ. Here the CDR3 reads CASSFGGRTDTQYF. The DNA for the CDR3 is TGCGCCAGCAGCTTCGGGGGTCGCACAGATACGCAGTATTTT.

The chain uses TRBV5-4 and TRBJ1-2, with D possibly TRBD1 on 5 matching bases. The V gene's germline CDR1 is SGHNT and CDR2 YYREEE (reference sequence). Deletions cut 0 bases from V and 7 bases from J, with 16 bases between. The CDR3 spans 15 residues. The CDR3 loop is CASSLEGLGYSGYTF. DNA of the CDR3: TGTGCCAGCAGCTTGGAGGGGTTGGGTTATAGTGGCTACACCTTC.

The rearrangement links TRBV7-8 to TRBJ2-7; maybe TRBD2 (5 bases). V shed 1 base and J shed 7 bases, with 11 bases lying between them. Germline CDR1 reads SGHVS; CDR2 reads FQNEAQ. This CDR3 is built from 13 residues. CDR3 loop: CASSLGSRGEQYF. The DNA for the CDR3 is TGTGCCAGCAGCTTAGGGTCCCGAGGGGAGCAGTACTTC.

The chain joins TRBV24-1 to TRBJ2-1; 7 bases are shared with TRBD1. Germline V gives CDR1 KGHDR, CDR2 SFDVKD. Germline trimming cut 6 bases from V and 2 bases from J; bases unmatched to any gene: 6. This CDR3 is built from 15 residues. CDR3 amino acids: CATSHTGTAYNEQFF. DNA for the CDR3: TGTGCCACCAGTCATACCGGGACAGCCTACAATGAGCAGTTCTTC.

The chain's CDR3 is CASSTGDNEQFF. Written as DNA, the CDR3 is TGCGCCAGCAGCACCGGGGACAATGAGCAGTTCTTC. The rearrangement links TRBV5-1 to TRBJ2-1; D possibly corresponds to TRBD2 (5 bases). From germline, CDR1 is SGHRS and CDR2 YFSETQ. The CDR3 has 12 amino acids. V was pared by 4 bases and J by 5 bases, with 7 bases between.

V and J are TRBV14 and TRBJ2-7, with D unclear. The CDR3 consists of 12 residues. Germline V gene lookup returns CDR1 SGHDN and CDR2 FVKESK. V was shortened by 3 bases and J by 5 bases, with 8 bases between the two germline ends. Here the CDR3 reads CASSQTADEQYF. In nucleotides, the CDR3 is TGTGCCAGCAGCCAGACGGCGGACGAGCAGTACTTC.

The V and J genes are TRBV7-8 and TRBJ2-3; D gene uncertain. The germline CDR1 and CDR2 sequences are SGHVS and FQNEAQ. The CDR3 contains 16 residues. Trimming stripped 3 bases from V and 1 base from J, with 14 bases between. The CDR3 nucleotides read TGTGCCAGCAGCTTCCGAGTCACTCTCGGCACAGATACGCAGTATTTT. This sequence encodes CASSFRVTLGTDTQYF.

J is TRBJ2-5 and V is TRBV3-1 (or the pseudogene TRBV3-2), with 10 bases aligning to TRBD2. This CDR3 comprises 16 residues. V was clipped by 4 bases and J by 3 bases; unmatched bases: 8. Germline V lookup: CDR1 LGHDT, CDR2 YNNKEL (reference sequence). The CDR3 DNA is TGTGCCAGCAGCCGCGCCGGGACTAGCGATAAAGAGACCCAGTACTTC. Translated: CASSRAGTSDKETQYF.

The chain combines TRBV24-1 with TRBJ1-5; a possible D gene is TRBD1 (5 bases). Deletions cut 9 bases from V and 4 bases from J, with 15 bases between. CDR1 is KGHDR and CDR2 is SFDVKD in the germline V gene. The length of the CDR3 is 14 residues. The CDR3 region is CATPTGGRNQPQHF. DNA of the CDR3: TGTGCCACCCCCACCGGGGGGAGGAATCAGCCCCAGCATTTT.

CDR3 sequence (DNA): TGTGCCACCCGACAGGGCACCATGAACACTGAAGCTTTCTTT. It codes for CATRQGTMNTEAFF. The chain recombines TRBV24-1 with TRBJ1-1, with 7 bases identical to TRBD1. The CDR3 runs to 14 residues. Germline-derived CDR1 and CDR2 are KGHDR and SFDVKD. V shed 9 bases and J 0 bases; nucleotides not matched to a gene: 6.

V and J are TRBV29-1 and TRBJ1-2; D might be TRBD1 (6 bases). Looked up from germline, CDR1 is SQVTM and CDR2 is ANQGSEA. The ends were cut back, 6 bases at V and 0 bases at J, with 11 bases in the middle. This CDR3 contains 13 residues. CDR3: CSVRTVANYGYTF. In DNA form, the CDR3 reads TGCAGCGTGCGGACAGTCGCTAACTATGGCTACACCTTC.

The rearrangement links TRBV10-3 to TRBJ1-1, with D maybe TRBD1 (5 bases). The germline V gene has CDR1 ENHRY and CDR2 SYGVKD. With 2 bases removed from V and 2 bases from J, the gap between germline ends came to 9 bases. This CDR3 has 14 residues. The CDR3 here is CAISERQSNTEAFF. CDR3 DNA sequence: TGTGCCATCAGTGAGCGACAGTCTAACACTGAAGCTTTCTTT.

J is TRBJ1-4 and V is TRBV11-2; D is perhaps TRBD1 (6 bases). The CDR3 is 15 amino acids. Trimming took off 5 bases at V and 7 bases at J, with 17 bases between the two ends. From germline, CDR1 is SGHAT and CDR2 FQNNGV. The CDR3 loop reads CASSLGRGVGEKLFF. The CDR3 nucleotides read TGTGCCAGCAGCCTAGGCAGGGGAGTAGGTGAAAAACTGTTTTTT.